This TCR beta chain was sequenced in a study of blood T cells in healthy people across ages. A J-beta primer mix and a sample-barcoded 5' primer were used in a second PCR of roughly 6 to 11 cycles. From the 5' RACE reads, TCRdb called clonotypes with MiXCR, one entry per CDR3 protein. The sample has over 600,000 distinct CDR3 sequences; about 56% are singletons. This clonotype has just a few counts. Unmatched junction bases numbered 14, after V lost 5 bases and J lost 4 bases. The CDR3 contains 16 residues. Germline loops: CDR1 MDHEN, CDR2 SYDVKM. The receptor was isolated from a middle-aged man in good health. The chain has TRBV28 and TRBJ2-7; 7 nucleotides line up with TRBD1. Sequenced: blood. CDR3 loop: CASSGTASRGGYEQYF. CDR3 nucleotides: TGTGCCAGCAGTGGGACAGCTTCCCGAGGAGGATACGAGCAGTACTTC.